Listed here are 27 T cell receptor beta chains from one sample, sequenced in a study of radiotherapy plus CTLA-4 blockade in lung cancer. TCRdb's copy holds only in-frame clones and misses some; the assay was immunoSEQ multiplex PCR. The sample includes approximately 60,000 clones, approximately 84% seen only once; the top ten take about 6.1%. Sequenced material: peripheral blood, taken from a patient treated with radiotherapy plus ipilimumab. The receptors derive from a human donor with non-small cell lung cancer whose response to radiotherapy plus ipilimumab could not be evaluated.

The V call is TRBV29-1, the J call TRBJ1-2; D unclear. V was cut by 3 bases and J by 0 bases, with 8 bases left in between. This CDR3 is 13 amino acids long. The V gene's germline CDR1 is SQVTM and CDR2 ANQGSEA. The CDR3 loop reads CSVEPGPNYGYTF. The DNA of the CDR3 is TGCAGCGTTGAGCCGGGTCCTAACTATGGCTACACCTTC.

This chain uses TRBV28 with TRBJ1-3; TRBD1 matches at 8 bases. The CDR3 has 13 residues. Looked up from germline, CDR1 is MDHEN and CDR2 is SYDVKM. V gave up 7 bases and J gave up 3 bases; unmatched junction bases: 2. In nucleotides, the CDR3 is TGTGCCAGCAATACAGGGGGTGGAAACACCATATATTTT. Translated: CASNTGGGNTIYF.

The CDR3 bases are TGTGCCAGCAGTTACTCTCGGGGGGCCCAGGGCTACACCTTC. Translation gives CASSYSRGAQGYTF. The V call is TRBV6-5, the J call TRBJ1-2, with TRBD1 as a possible D gene (6 bases). V lost 0 bases to trimming and J lost 8 bases, with 13 bases between them. Germline V gives CDR1 MNHEY, CDR2 SVGAGI. The CDR3 is made up of 14 amino acids.

This chain connects TRBV19 to TRBJ2-2; 7 positions match TRBD1. The V gene's germline CDR1 is LNHDA and CDR2 SQIVND (reference sequence). V dropped 5 bases and J dropped 4; count of bases not matched to a gene: 4. The CDR3 is made up of 14 amino acids. The CDR3: CASSGTDFTGELFF. Here the CDR3 DNA reads TGTGCCAGTAGTGGGACAGATTTCACCGGGGAGCTGTTTTTT.

CDR3 protein: CAWSVLGSYYYHTEAFF. CDR3 in DNA: TGTGCCTGGAGTGTTCTAGGGAGCTATTACTATCACACTGAAGCTTTCTTT. The chain recombines TRBV30 with TRBJ1-1; D unclear. The CDR3 consists of 17 residues. V lost 0 bases and J 3 bases, leaving 20 bases between the germline ends. The germline V gene has CDR1 GTSNPN and CDR2 SVGIG (reference sequence).

This clone was counted a few times. J is TRBJ1-2 and V is TRBV4-3; 10 bases map to TRBD1. Germline V gene lookup returns CDR1 LGHNA and CDR2 YSLEER. V shed 4 bases and J 7 bases; nucleotides not matched to a gene: 9. The CDR3 consists of 15 residues. The CDR3 bases are TGCGCCAGCAGCCGGCAGGGACAGGGGATAGCTGGCTACACCTTC. This gives the protein CASSRQGQGIAGYTF.

The chain has TRBV25-1 and TRBJ2-5, with TRBD1 as a possible D gene (5 bases). The CDR3 has 12 residues. From germline, CDR1 is MGHDK and CDR2 SYGVNS. V was shortened by 7 bases and J by 4 bases, with 10 bases between the two germline ends. CDR3 sequence (DNA): TGTGCCAGCATGGACATCGGAGAGACCCAGTACTTC. Residues: CASMDIGETQYF.

The chain carries TRBV29-1 and TRBJ2-7, with 8 nucleotides matching TRBD2. Germline V gene lookup returns CDR1 SQVTM and CDR2 ANQGSEA. The CDR3 contains 12 residues. J was trimmed by 4 bases and V by 4 bases; bases with no gene match: 3. In DNA form, the CDR3 reads TGCAGCGTTGGGAGCGGGAGATACGAGCAGTACTTC. Its protein product is CSVGSGRYEQYF.

V is TRBV19 and J is TRBJ2-7, with 10 bases lining up with TRBD2. The junction had 2 bases not matched to a gene; V was cut back by 1 base and J by 2 bases. The CDR3 is made up of 15 amino acids. Per germline, CDR1 LNHDA and CDR2 SQIVND (reference sequence). The CDR3 bases are TGTGCCAGTAGTATAGCGGGACTAGCGACCTACGAGCAGTACTTC. It encodes CASSIAGLATYEQYF. Full variable domain (remainder filled in from reference TRBV19 and TRBJ2-7): DGGITQSPKYLFRKEGQNVTLSCEQNLNHDAMYWYRQDPGQGLRLIYYSQIVNDFQKGDIAEGYSVSREKKESFPLTVTSAQKNPTAFYLCASSIAGLATYEQYFGPGTRLTVT.

V is TRBV9 and J is TRBJ2-2, with D possibly matching TRBD1 (6 bases). Trimming stripped 4 bases from V and 6 bases from J, with 10 bases between. Germline CDR1 reads SGDLS; CDR2 reads YYNGEE. This CDR3 region has 13 residues. The CDR3 sequence: CASSPQGPGELFF. The DNA for the CDR3 is TGTGCCAGCAGCCCACAGGGTCCCGGGGAGCTGTTTTTT.

This chain links TRBV25-1 with TRBJ2-3; D call uncertain. Looked up from germline, CDR1 is MGHDK and CDR2 is SYGVNS. V lost 1 base to trimming and J lost 5 bases, with 7 bases between them. The length of the CDR3 is 13 residues. CDR3 DNA: TGTGCCAGCAGTGAATCCCCCCAAGATACGCAGTATTTT. It encodes CASSESPQDTQYF.

The chain has TRBV7-2 and TRBJ1-1; no clear D gene. Germline CDR1 SGHTA, CDR2 FQGNSA. The CDR3 consists of 13 residues. Between the trimmed V and J ends, which lost 5 bases and 4 bases, there was a span of 11 bases. CDR3 sequence (DNA): TGTGCCAGCAGCCCCGGGGTGCTCACTGAAGCTTTCTTT. Amino acid sequence: CASSPGVLTEAFF.

V usage is TRBV5-1 and J usage is TRBJ1-2; weak D call: TRBD1 (5 bases). The CDR3 spans 14 residues. Trimming pared 0 bases from V and 8 bases from J, leaving 14 bases between. The germline V gene encodes CDR1 SGHRS and CDR2 YFSETQ. Written as DNA, the CDR3 is TGCGCCAGCAGCTTGGCGGGGGACGAACGGGGCTACACCTTC. The encoded protein is CASSLAGDERGYTF.

V gene TRBV2 combines with J gene TRBJ2-5; D perhaps matches TRBD2 (6 bases). The CDR3 sequence is 15 residues long. V lost 0 bases to trimming and J lost 11 bases, with 19 bases between them. Germline V lookup: CDR1 SNHLY, CDR2 FYNNEI. The CDR3 DNA follows: TGTGCCAGCAGTGAAGCGCTTCCGGGGACGGGGGAGCAGTACTTC. Amino acid sequence: CASSEALPGTGEQYF.

The sample holds one count of this clone. The junction departs from the called germline gene at one end, perhaps through a read error. The chain is built from TRBV7-2 and TRBJ2-7; 9 positions match TRBD2. The CDR3 is 11 amino acids. The germline V gene has CDR1 SGHTA and CDR2 FQGNSA. DNA for the CDR3: TGTGCCAGCAGCTTACTAGCGGGACCGACCTTC. It translates to CASSLLAGPTF.

The chain has TRBV5-1 and TRBJ1-2, with D perhaps matching TRBD1 (6 bases). The CDR3 consists of 14 residues. V lost 2 bases and J 3 bases, leaving 11 bases between the germline ends. In germline, CDR1 is SGHRS, CDR2 YFSETQ. The CDR3 region is CASSFTGSDYGYTF. CDR3 in DNA: TGCGCCAGCAGCTTCACAGGGTCGGACTATGGCTACACCTTC.

The chain couples TRBV6-5 to TRBJ2-3, with 10 bases aligning to TRBD2. Germline V gene sequence: CDR1 MNHEY, CDR2 SVGAGI. The V gene end was trimmed by 6 bases and the J gene end by 2 bases; junction bases not matched to a gene: 5. CDR3 length: 15 residues. For the CDR3, the DNA is TGTGCCAGCAGGTCTAGCGGGAGAGTCACAGATACGCAGTATTTT. Its translation is CASRSSGRVTDTQYF.

This clone was counted only a few times. The J gene is TRBJ1-2, the V gene TRBV5-4; 7 nucleotides match TRBD1. The CDR3 has 16 amino acids. Looked up from germline, CDR1 is SGHNT and CDR2 is YYREEE (reference sequence). V was pared by 4 bases and J by 0 bases, with 9 bases of the junction left unmatched. The CDR3 here is CASSQARGRANYGYTF. The CDR3 DNA is TGTGCCAGCAGCCAGGCGAGGGGGCGGGCTAACTATGGCTACACCTTC.

This chain uses TRBV7-2 with TRBJ2-7; TRBD1 matches at 7 bases. Per germline, CDR1 SGHTA and CDR2 FQGNSA. Unmatched junction bases numbered 4, after V lost 0 bases and J lost 2 bases. The CDR3 loop spans 15 amino acids. CDR3 region: CASSLAGQVPYEQYF. The CDR3 DNA reads TGTGCCAGCAGCTTAGCTGGACAGGTCCCCTACGAGCAGTACTTC.

The V gene is TRBV5-4, the J gene TRBJ2-1; perhaps TRBD2 as D (7 bases). V shed 4 bases and J shed 9 bases, with 17 bases lying between them. The CDR3 runs to 14 residues. Germline V gene lookup returns CDR1 SGHNT and CDR2 YYREEE (reference sequence). CDR3 residues: CASSHDQGRVEQFF. In DNA, the CDR3 is TGTGCCAGCAGCCACGATCAGGGGAGGGTTGAGCAGTTCTTC.

This clone was seen once. The V gene is TRBV5-4, the J gene TRBJ1-2, with D uncertain. V was clipped by 3 bases and J by 2 bases, with 14 bases between them. Germline-derived CDR1 and CDR2 are SGHNT and YYREEE (reference sequence). The CDR3 contains 15 residues. DNA of the CDR3: TGTGCCAGCAGCTCCGAGACAAGTCGAAACTATGGCTACACCTTC. Translation gives CASSSETSRNYGYTF.

This sequence joins TRBV2 and TRBJ1-1; 9 bases fit TRBD1. V lost 7 bases, J lost 11 bases, and 11 bases stayed unmatched. CDR1 SNHLY and CDR2 FYNNEI come from the germline V gene. CDR3 length: 13 amino acids. CDR3 in DNA: TGTGCCAGCACTACGCGGGGACAGGGTGAGGCTTTCTTT. Translated: CASTTRGQGEAFF. Filled out from reference TRBV2 and TRBJ1-1, the complete variable domain reads EPEVTQTPSHQVTQMGQEVILRCVPISNHLYFYWYRQILGQKVEFLVSFYNNEISEKSEIFDDQFSVERPDGSNFTLKIRSTKLEDSAMYFCASTTRGQGEAFFGQGTRLTVV.

This clone turned up a few times. The rearrangement uses TRBV4-3 and TRBJ2-1; a possible D gene is TRBD2 (6 bases). In germline, CDR1 is LGHNA, CDR2 YSLEER. Trimming removed 2 bases at V and 7 bases at J, with 21 bases between. This CDR3 comprises 17 residues. The CDR3 spells CASSQWAGSGVGNEQFF. CDR3 sequence (DNA): TGCGCCAGCAGCCAATGGGCCGGGTCGGGAGTAGGAAATGAGCAGTTCTTC.

This clone was counted a single time. CDR3 amino acids: CASSQAAVAYEQYF. The CDR3 DNA reads as TGCGCCAGCAGCCAAGCGGCGGTGGCCTACGAGCAGTACTTC. This rearrangement joins TRBV4-1 to TRBJ2-7; D ambiguous. Trimming stripped 1 base from V and 2 bases from J, with 9 bases between. Germline CDR1 MGHRA, CDR2 YSYEKL. This CDR3 has 14 residues.

The chain employs TRBV18 and TRBJ2-7, with D possibly being TRBD2 (5 bases). The V and J ends lost 2 bases and 5 bases respectively, with 10 bases between them. The germline V gene has CDR1 KGHSH and CDR2 LQKENI. CDR3 length equals 13 residues. CDR3 loop: CASSPGDYNEQYF. As DNA, the CDR3 is TGTGCCAGCTCACCAGGAGACTACAACGAGCAGTACTTC.

The rearrangement joins TRBV4-1 to TRBJ1-2; 7 bases line up with TRBD1. The CDR3 has 18 amino acids. Germline V gene lookup returns CDR1 MGHRA and CDR2 YSYEKL. Trimming removed 0 bases from V and 7 bases from J; junction bases left unmatched: 17. Here the CDR3 reads CASSQERNRGRGVFGYTF. The CDR3 nucleotides are TGCGCCAGCAGCCAAGAAAGGAACAGGGGCAGGGGAGTGTTTGGCTACACCTTC.

This clone was counted a few times. The CDR3 DNA sequence: TGTGCCAGTAGCCTCGGACTAGCGAGATACACAGATACGCAGTATTTT. Protein sequence: CASSLGLARYTDTQYF. The rearrangement links TRBV19 to TRBJ2-3; 9 bases are shared with TRBD2. CDR1 is LNHDA and CDR2 is SQIVND in the germline V gene (reference sequence). V shed 6 bases, J shed 2 bases, and the junction held 9 bases outside the gene matches. The CDR3 totals 16 residues.